One sample yielded the 3 T cell receptor beta chains listed below, sequenced in a study of siplizumab effects on memory and regulatory T cells. Data came from immunoSEQ multiplex PCR; TCRdb stores just in-frame clones and leaves some out. The sample holds around 110,000 clones, approximately 94% seen once. Sequencing input: non-Treg CD4+ T cells sorted from blood. These receptors were taken from a human donor in good health.

The chain joins TRBV7-2 to TRBJ2-1, with D possibly matching TRBD1 (6 bases). CDR1 and CDR2 from the germline V gene are SGHTA and FQGNSA. This CDR3 is 11 amino acids long. Trimming removed 5 bases at V and 15 bases at J, with 14 bases between. The CDR3 DNA is TGTGCCAGCAGCCTAGACTGGGGGCCGTTCTTC. It specifies CASSLDWGPFF.

The chain links TRBV2 to TRBJ2-5; D uncertain. Germline CDR1 reads SNHLY; CDR2 reads FYNNEI. The CDR3 is made up of 12 amino acids. Trimming took off 5 bases at V and 4 bases at J, with 8 bases between the two ends. The CDR3 region is CASSQRRETQYF. The CDR3 DNA reads TGTGCCAGCAGTCAGCGACGAGAGACCCAGTACTTC.

The J gene is TRBJ2-3, the V gene TRBV7-9; 11 positions match TRBD2. Germline CDR1 reads SEHNR; CDR2 reads FQNEAQ (reference sequence). The CDR3 contains 17 residues. With 2 bases clipped from V and 2 bases from J, the junction kept 6 bases outside the gene matches. CDR3 sequence: CASSLSRGLAVTDTQYF. As DNA, the CDR3 is TGTGCCAGCAGCTTAAGTAGGGGACTAGCGGTCACAGATACGCAGTATTTT.